This T cell receptor (beta chain) was retrieved from a study of blood T cell repertoires in COVID-19. Germline values: CDR1 SGHAT, CDR2 FQNNGV. Losses at the gene ends were 4 bases for V and 5 bases for J; bases not matched to a gene: 3. The CDR3 length is 13 residues. Sequencing used immunoSEQ multiplex PCR; TCRdb keeps in-frame clones, though not all of them. The sample consists of 100,000 to 110,000 clones, 85% of them appearing once. The source of this sequence is a human donor in a cohort sampled during active COVID-19. The sequenced sample was peripheral blood. V usage is TRBV11-2 and J usage is TRBJ2-7, with 9 positions matching TRBD1. The CDR3: CASSWTGENEQYF. CDR3 nucleotides: TGTGCCAGCAGCTGGACAGGGGAGAACGAGCAGTACTTC.